This TCR beta chain was recorded in a study of blood T cell repertoires in COVID-19. The overall study: The United States, Italy and Spain supplied acute and convalescent COVID-19 samples. The cDNA or gDNA used as material had been derived from T cells, B-cell-depleted T cells, or PBMCs.

This clone was picked up one time. In the authors' workflow: Estimation of nucleated cell counts was performed using reference gene primer amplification. Measured with immunoSEQ multiplex PCR; TCRdb has only the in-frame clones, and not every one. V, J and clone size derive from that table, while D and trimming were established from the DNA sequence. The repertoire holds over 10,000 clones, with under 80% as singletons. Germline assignment: CDR1 SGHRS and CDR2 YFSETQ. CDR3 length: 16 residues. V dropped 4 bases and J dropped 4; count of bases not matched to a gene: 7. The receptor was derived from a human donor in a cohort sampled during active COVID-19. V gene TRBV5-1 combines with J gene TRBJ1-3, with 11 positions matching TRBD1. Sequencing used peripheral blood. The CDR3 DNA reads as TGCGCCAGCAGCACAGGACAGGGGGCTTCGGGAAACACCATATATTTT. Translating gives CASSTGQGASGNTIYF.